The rows below give T cell receptor beta chains drawn from one sample of a study of T cell changes during pregnancy in multiple sclerosis. Method: immunoSEQ multiplex PCR; TCRdb's copy keeps in-frame clones and lacks some. In the table there are roughly 100,000 clones, roughly 92% of which are singletons. The starting material was peripheral blood, obtained after pregnancy. The receptor set was obtained from a female donor with multiple sclerosis, enrolled in a pregnancy study. Both conserved end residues are part of each CDR3. A D gene is named only where the DNA matches it firmly. The size of a clone is reported for some rows only, either as once, few or many, or as a class for expanded clones.

abundance,v_gene,d_gene,len,j_gene,CDR3nt,CDR3aa
-,TRBV19,TRBD1,15,TRBJ1-6,TGTGCCAGTAAGTTCGGGGACAGGGGGAATTCACCCCTCCACTTT,CASKFGDRGNSPLHF
-,TRBV7-9,-,15,TRBJ2-7,TGTGCCAGCAGCCAGGATCGAGTTAGCTCCTACGAGCAGTACTTC,CASSQDRVSSYEQYF
-,TRBV6-5,TRBD1,13,TRBJ1-6,TGTGCCAGCCGGGACAGGGACGATTCACCCCTCCACTTT,CASRDRDDSPLHF
-,TRBV30,-,14,TRBJ1-5,TGTGCCTGGAGTGTTGGCAGTGGCAATCAGCCCCAGCATTTT,CAWSVGSGNQPQHF
once,TRBV9,TRBD2,15,TRBJ2-4,TGTGCCAGCAGCCGTGAGGCGGGAGCTAGGGACATTCAGTACTTC,CASSREAGARDIQYF
-,TRBV6-1,-,14,TRBJ2-5,TGTGCCAGCAGTGAACTATGGGCAGGGAAGACCCAGTACTTC,CASSELWAGKTQYF
-,TRBV5-1,TRBD1,15,TRBJ1-1,TGCGCCAGCAGCCAGTTACAGGGGGTGAACACTGAAGCTTTCTTT,CASSQLQGVNTEAFF
-,TRBV14,TRBD1,14,TRBJ2-7,TGTGCCAGCAGTCTAGGGACAGGGGCCTACGAGCAGTACTTC,CASSLGTGAYEQYF
-,TRBV2,TRBD1,16,TRBJ2-7,TGTGCCAGCTTTGGGTCTGACGGGACAGGGACCTACGAGCAGTACTTC,CASFGSDGTGTYEQYF
-,TRBV29-1,-,14,TRBJ2-7,TGCAGCGTTGCTGACAGAAGTGGGGCCTACGAGCAGTACTTC,CSVADRSGAYEQYF
-,TRBV29-1,TRBD1,12,TRBJ2-2,TGCAGCGTGTTGACAGGGGCCGGGGAGCTGTTTTTT,CSVLTGAGELFF
-,TRBV30,TRBD2,15,TRBJ2-1,TGTGCCTGGAGCCGACTAGCGGGACCCTACAATGAGCAGTTCTTC,CAWSRLAGPYNEQFF
-,TRBV7-2,TRBD2,15,TRBJ2-1,TGTGCCAGCAGCATGCAAAGCGGGGGTTACAATGAGCAGTTCTTC,CASSMQSGGYNEQFF
-,TRBV10-1,TRBD1,11,TRBJ2-7,TGCGCCACCCGACAGGGGAACGAGCAGTACTTC,CATRQGNEQYF
-,TRBV4-2,TRBD2,16,TRBJ2-5,TGTGCCAGCAGCCAAGGGACTAGCGGGGGGGAAGAGACCCAGTACTTC,CASSQGTSGGEETQYF
once,TRBV27,-,14,TRBJ2-7,TGTGCCAGCCGGGCGGGTGGGGGCCCCTACGAGCAGTACTTC,CASRAGGGPYEQYF
-,TRBV11-2,TRBD1,15,TRBJ2-1,TGTGCCAGCAGCTATGGGACAGGGGCATACAATGAGCAGTTCTTC,CASSYGTGAYNEQFF
-,TRBV6-5,-,13,TRBJ1-1,TGTGCCAGCAGTTACTCAAGGAGGACTGAAGCTTTCTTT,CASSYSRRTEAFF
-,TRBV19,-,14,TRBJ1-1,TGTGCCAGTAGGCACCGGGGGGAGAACACTGAAGCTTTCTTT,CASRHRGENTEAFF
-,TRBV10-2,-,14,TRBJ1-1,TGCGCCAGCAGTGAGCAGGGCCCGAACACTGAAGCTTTCTTT,CASSEQGPNTEAFF
-,TRBV29-1,-,16,TRBJ2-1,TGCAGCGTTAAAAAATCTGTGGCGGGCCCTTACAATGAGCAGTTCTTC,CSVKKSVAGPYNEQFF
-,TRBV19,-,15,TRBJ1-2,TGTGCCAGTAAGGTCACGGGTCCTTTACCCTATGGCTACACCTTC,CASKVTGPLPYGYTF
-,TRBV6-5,TRBD2,15,TRBJ2-1,TGTGCCAGCAGCCCTTGGACTAGCAGGGGCGATGAGCAGTTCTTC,CASSPWTSRGDEQFF
-,TRBV7-8,TRBD2,19,TRBJ2-1,TGTGCCAGCAGCCAAGAGGGACTAGCGGGGTATAGCTCCTACAATGAGCAGTTCTTC,CASSQEGLAGYSSYNEQFF
-,TRBV7-9,-,15,TRBJ1-1,TGTGCCAGCAGCTTAGCGGCATTTTCGAACACTGAAGCTTTCTTT,CASSLAAFSNTEAFF
-,TRBV7-8,-,16,TRBJ1-3,TGTGCCAGCAGCTTAGGGGGAGCACCTTCTGGAAACACCATATATTTT,CASSLGGAPSGNTIYF
-,TRBV28,TRBD2,13,TRBJ2-5,TGTGCCAGCAGTCCAGGGAGGGAGGAGACCCAGTACTTC,CASSPGREETQYF
-,TRBV15,TRBD1,15,TRBJ1-3,TGTGCCACCAGCAGGGACAGGCAATCTGGAAACACCATATATTTT,CATSRDRQSGNTIYF
-,TRBV18,TRBD1,16,TRBJ1-2,TGTGCCAGCTCAAGTATAGAGGGACAGGGGTCCTATGGCTACACCTTC,CASSSIEGQGSYGYTF
-,TRBV19,-,15,TRBJ1-5,TGTGCCAGTAGTAGGGGAGAATCCAGCAATCAGCCCCAGCATTTT,CASSRGESSNQPQHF
-,TRBV7-6,TRBD1,14,TRBJ1-1,TGTGCCAGCAGCCCCGGGACAGTGAACACTGAAGCTTTCTTT,CASSPGTVNTEAFF
-,TRBV11-3,-,15,TRBJ2-2,TGTGCCAGCAGCTTACATTCAGGGGTTTCCGGGGAGCTGTTTTTT,CASSLHSGVSGELFF
-,TRBV18,TRBD1,15,TRBJ2-2,TGTGCCAGCTCACCAGACAGGGGCCTTACCGGGGAGCTGTTTTTT,CASSPDRGLTGELFF
-,TRBV7-2,TRBD2,15,TRBJ2-3,TGTGCCAGCAGCTTACGCGGGAGCGACACAGATACGCAGTATTTT,CASSLRGSDTDTQYF
-,TRBV5-1,TRBD2,16,TRBJ2-7,TGCGCCAGCAGCTTTGGACTAGCGGAGGGAGCCTACGAGCAGTACTTC,CASSFGLAEGAYEQYF
-,TRBV19,TRBD1,15,TRBJ1-1,TGTGCCAGTAATTACAGGGGGGTTGTGAACACTGAAGCTTTCTTT,CASNYRGVVNTEAFF
-,TRBV15,TRBD1,14,TRBJ2-7,TGTGCCACCAGCAGAGATGGGACAGAGTTCGAGCAGTACTTC,CATSRDGTEFEQYF
-,TRBV28,-,13,TRBJ2-5,TGTGCCAGCAGTCGACAGTACCAAGAGACCCAGTACTTC,CASSRQYQETQYF
-,TRBV7-9,TRBD1,15,TRBJ1-5,TGTGCCAGCAGCCCCGGACAGGGAAGCGAACAGCCCCAGCATTTT,CASSPGQGSEQPQHF
few,TRBV18,TRBD2,18,TRBJ2-5,TGTGCCAGCTCTCAGGGACTAGCGGGAGGCCGCGATCAAGAGACCCAGTACTTC,CASSQGLAGGRDQETQYF
-,TRBV5-1,TRBD1,13,TRBJ2-3,TGCGCCAGCAGCTCTACAGGGGGGGATACGCAGTATTTT,CASSSTGGDTQYF
once,TRBV6-5,TRBD1,15,TRBJ1-1,TGTGCCAGCAGTTACTCCGACAGGGGATCAACTGAAGCTTTCTTT,CASSYSDRGSTEAFF
-,TRBV10-3,-,16,TRBJ1-2,TGTGCCATCAGTGAGTCACAGGGAGAAACTAACTATGGCTACACCTTC,CAISESQGETNYGYTF
-,TRBV4-2,-,18,TRBJ2-2,TGTGCCAGCAGCCAAGATGGGCCTAGCGTCGCGAACACCGGGGAGCTGTTTTTT,CASSQDGPSVANTGELFF
-,TRBV15,TRBD1,15,TRBJ2-7,TGCGCCACCAGCAGAGCAGGACAGGGGGCGGCCGAGCAGTACTTC,CATSRAGQGAAEQYF
-,TRBV29-1,TRBD2,15,TRBJ2-2,TGCAGCGCGGTGACTAGCGGGGCCATCACCGGGGAGCTGTTTTTT,CSAVTSGAITGELFF
once,TRBV7-9,TRBD1,17,TRBJ1-4,TGTGCCAGCAGCGTCGGACAGGGACTAAAATTCTTTGAAAAACTGTTTTTT,CASSVGQGLKFFEKLFF
-,TRBV9,-,14,TRBJ2-2,TGTGCCAGCAGCCCGAGAGTGGACACCGGGGAGCTGTTTTTT,CASSPRVDTGELFF
-,TRBV15,TRBD1,12,TRBJ2-7,TGTGCCACCGGACAGGGGGCCTACGAGCAGTACTTC,CATGQGAYEQYF
-,TRBV9,TRBD2,13,TRBJ2-7,TGTGCCAGCGGACGTAGCGGGGCCTACGAGCAGTACTTC,CASGRSGAYEQYF
-,TRBV6-4,-,13,TRBJ1-5,TGTGCCAGCAGTGAACAGCCCAATCAGCCCCAGCATTTT,CASSEQPNQPQHF
once,TRBV5-4,-,13,TRBJ2-1,TGTGCCGGACGGTCGGCGGGGTACAATGAGCAGTTCTTC,CAGRSAGYNEQFF
-,TRBV28,TRBD1,15,TRBJ1-2,TGTGCCAGCAGTTTTGGCCGGACAGGGAACTATGGCTACACCTTC,CASSFGRTGNYGYTF
-,TRBV4-3,TRBD2,17,TRBJ2-1,TGCGCCAGCAGCCAAGCCTTCGGGGGGACCCTTAAGGATGAGCAGTTCTTC,CASSQAFGGTLKDEQFF
-,TRBV5-5,TRBD1,15,TRBJ1-6,TGTGCCAGCAGCCGTACAGGGGTAGTCAATTCACCCCTCCACTTT,CASSRTGVVNSPLHF
once,TRBV11-2,-,16,TRBJ2-3,TGTGCCAGCAGCTTAACGGCGGGAAGTGGCGCAGATACGCAGTATTTT,CASSLTAGSGADTQYF
-,TRBV4-3,-,16,TRBJ2-1,TGCGCCAGCAGCCAAGCTGGGGGGACCGTTTACAATGAGCAGTTCTTC,CASSQAGGTVYNEQFF
-,TRBV15,-,13,TRBJ1-4,TGTGCCACCAGCAGCAGAGGTGGTGAAAAACTGTTTTTT,CATSSRGGEKLFF
-,TRBV9,-,16,TRBJ2-5,TGTGCCAGCAGCGCGGACAGCAGCTTGTACCAAGAGACCCAGTACTTC,CASSADSSLYQETQYF
-,TRBV7-2,TRBD2,18,TRBJ2-3,TGTGCCAGCAGCGCCGGGACTAGCGGGAGGGCCCCGGCAGATACGCAGTATTTT,CASSAGTSGRAPADTQYF